The source of this T cell receptor beta chain is a study of response to subunit inactivated influenza vaccine (dated by TCRdb to 2016 to 2018). A note on the overall study: Deep quantitative profiling of the T cell receptor repertoire was used in the study to follow responses to a trivalent subunit inactivated influenza vaccine. Study-level results and caveats: It was suggested by the authors that each seasonal influenza vaccination may recruit only a limited number of new T cells.

This clonotype was recorded many times. Its target antigen remains unknown. No base quality values were provided; no much bigger clone lies one nucleotide off. The method was RT-PCR. The sequencing machine was an Illumina HiSeq 2500. Starting from the raw public reads, TCRdb applied fastp trimming at Q25, assembled clones with MiXCR and retained in-frame beta chains. When rows share a CDR3 protein, they turn into one entry using the most common DNA and genes. The sample table records about 190,000 distinct CDR3 sequences; around an eighth of these occur just once. Of the sample, roughly 26% is held by the ten largest clones. V and J are truncated by 2 bases and 7 bases respectively, leaving an intervening sequence of 17 bases. CDR1 and CDR2 were assigned from the germline V gene as SGHTA and FQGNSA. From its cysteine to its phenylalanine, the CDR3 spans 15 amino acids. Of all the DNA, just the CDR3 is kept, 45 bases in frame from base 1.

Sequenced material: CD8+ T cells sorted from PBMCs, taken roughly 5 days after vaccination. The receptor's source is a man aged 50-60 years who received an inactivated influenza vaccine. Donor details come from another sample of the same person, matched by shared clones. This sequence uses TRBV7-2 and TRBJ2-5; no D gene call is confident. The DNA sequence is as follows: TGTGCCAGCAGCTTAAACGGGTACAGTCAGCTGACCCAGTACTTC. This translates into CASSLNGYSQLTQYF.